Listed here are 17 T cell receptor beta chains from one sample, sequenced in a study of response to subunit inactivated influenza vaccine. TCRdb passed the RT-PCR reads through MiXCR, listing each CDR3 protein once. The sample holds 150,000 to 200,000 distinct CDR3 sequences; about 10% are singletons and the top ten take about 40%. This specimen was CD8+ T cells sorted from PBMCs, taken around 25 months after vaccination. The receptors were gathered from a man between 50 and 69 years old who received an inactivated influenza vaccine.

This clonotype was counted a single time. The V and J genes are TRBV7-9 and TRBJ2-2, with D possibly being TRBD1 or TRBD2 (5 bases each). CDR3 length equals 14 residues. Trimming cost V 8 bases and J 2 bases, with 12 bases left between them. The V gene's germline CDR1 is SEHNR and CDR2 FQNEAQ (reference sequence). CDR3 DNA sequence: TGTGCCAGCTCCGGGACGGCAAACACCGGGGAGCTGTTTTTT. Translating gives CASSGTANTGELFF.

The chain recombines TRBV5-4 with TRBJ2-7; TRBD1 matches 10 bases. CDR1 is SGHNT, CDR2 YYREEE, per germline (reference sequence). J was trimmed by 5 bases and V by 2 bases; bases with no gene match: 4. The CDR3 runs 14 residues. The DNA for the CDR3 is TGTGCCAGCAGCTTTGACAGGGGGCTAGACGAGCAGTACTTC. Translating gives CASSFDRGLDEQYF.

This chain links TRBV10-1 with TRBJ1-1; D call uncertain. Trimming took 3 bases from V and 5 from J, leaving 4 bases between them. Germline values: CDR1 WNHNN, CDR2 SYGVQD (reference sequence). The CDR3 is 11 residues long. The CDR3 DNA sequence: TGCGCCAGCAGTGATGGGACTGAAGCTTTCTTT. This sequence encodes CASSDGTEAFF.

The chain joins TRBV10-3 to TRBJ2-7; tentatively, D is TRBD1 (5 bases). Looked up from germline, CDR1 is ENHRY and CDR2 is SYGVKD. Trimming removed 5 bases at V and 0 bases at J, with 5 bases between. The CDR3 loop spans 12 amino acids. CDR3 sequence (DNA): TGTGCCATCAGTAGGGGCTCCTACGAGCAGTACTTC. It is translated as CAISRGSYEQYF.

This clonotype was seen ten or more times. This CDR3 is CASSRKGTSGTPYEQYF. The CDR3 region has the DNA TGTGCCAGCAGTCGTAAGGGGACTAGCGGGACCCCCTACGAGCAGTACTTC. The V gene is TRBV27, the J gene TRBJ2-7, with 13 bases that match TRBD2. The CDR3 runs 17 residues. Germline V lookup: CDR1 MNHEY, CDR2 SMNVEV (reference sequence). The V segment lost 5 bases and the J segment 2 bases; nucleotides outside the gene matches: 9.

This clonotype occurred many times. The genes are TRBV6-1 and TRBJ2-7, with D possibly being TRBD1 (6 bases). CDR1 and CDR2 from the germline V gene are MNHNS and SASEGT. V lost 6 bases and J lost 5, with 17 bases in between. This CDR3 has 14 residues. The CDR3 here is CASSQGPLHDEQYF. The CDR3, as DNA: TGTGCCAGCAGCCAGGGGCCGTTGCACGACGAGCAGTACTTC.

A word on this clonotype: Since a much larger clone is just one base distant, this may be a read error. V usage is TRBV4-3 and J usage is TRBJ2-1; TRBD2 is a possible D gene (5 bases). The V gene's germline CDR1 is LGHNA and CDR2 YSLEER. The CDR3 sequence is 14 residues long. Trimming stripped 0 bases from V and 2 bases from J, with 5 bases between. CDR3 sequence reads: CASSQELAYNEQFF. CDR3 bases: TGCGCCAGCAGCCAAGAACTAGCCTACAATGAGCAGTTCTTC.

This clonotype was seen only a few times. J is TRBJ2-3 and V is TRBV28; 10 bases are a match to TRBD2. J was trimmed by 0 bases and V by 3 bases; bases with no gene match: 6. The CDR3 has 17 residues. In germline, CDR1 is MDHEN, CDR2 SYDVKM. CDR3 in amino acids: CASSLRTSGQSTDTQYF. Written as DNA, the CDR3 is TGTGCCAGCAGTTTGCGGACTAGCGGACAAAGCACAGATACGCAGTATTTT.

The CDR3 spells CASSPRAVAYEQYF. CDR3 coding DNA: TGTGCCAGCAGTCCACGGGCAGTGGCCTACGAGCAGTACTTC. This chain joins TRBV12-3 or TRBV12-4 and TRBJ2-7, with D unresolved. This CDR3 region has 14 residues. V gave up 5 bases and J gave up 2 bases, with 13 bases separating them.

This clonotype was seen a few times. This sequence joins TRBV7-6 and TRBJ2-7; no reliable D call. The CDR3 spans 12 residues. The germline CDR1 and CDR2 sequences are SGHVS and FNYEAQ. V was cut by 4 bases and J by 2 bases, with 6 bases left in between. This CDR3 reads CASSSSAYEQYF. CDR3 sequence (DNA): TGTGCCAGCAGCTCTTCCGCCTACGAGCAGTACTTC.

CDR3 sequence (DNA): TGCAGTGCTAGGGATCGGGACCTTGGCCATCAGCCCCAGCATTTT. Residues: CSARDRDLGHQPQHF. This chain uses TRBV20-1 with TRBJ1-5; D might be TRBD1 (5 bases). This CDR3 is 15 amino acids long. Trimming stripped 3 bases from V and 5 bases from J, with 17 bases between. Germline CDR1 DFQATT, CDR2 SNEGSKA (reference sequence).

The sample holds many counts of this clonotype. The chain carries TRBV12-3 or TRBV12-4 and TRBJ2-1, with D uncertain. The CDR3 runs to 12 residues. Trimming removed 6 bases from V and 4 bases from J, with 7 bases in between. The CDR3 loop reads CASRVRYNEQFF. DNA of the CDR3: TGTGCCAGCAGGGTCCGGTACAATGAGCAGTTCTTC.

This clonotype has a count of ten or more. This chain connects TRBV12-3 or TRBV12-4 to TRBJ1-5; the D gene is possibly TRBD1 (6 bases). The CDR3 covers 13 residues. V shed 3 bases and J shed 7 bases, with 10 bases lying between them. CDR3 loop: CASSFTGGQPQHF. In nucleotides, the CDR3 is TGTGCCAGCAGTTTCACCGGGGGCCAGCCCCAGCATTTT.

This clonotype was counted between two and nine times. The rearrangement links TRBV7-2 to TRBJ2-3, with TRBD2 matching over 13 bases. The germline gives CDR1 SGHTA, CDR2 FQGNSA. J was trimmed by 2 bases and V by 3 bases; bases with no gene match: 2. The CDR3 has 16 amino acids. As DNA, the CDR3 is TGTGCCAGCAGCTTCGGACTAGCGGGGGTCACAGATACGCAGTATTTT. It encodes CASSFGLAGVTDTQYF.

The CDR3 DNA reads TGTGCCAGCAGCTTAGGGGACAGGCCCAATCAGCCCCAGCATTTT. Translating gives CASSLGDRPNQPQHF. V gene TRBV11-2 combines with J gene TRBJ1-5; TRBD1 aligns across 8 bases. Germline V gene sequence: CDR1 SGHAT, CDR2 FQNNGV. The CDR3 sequence is 15 residues long. V trimming: 1 base; J trimming: 3 bases; junction bases outside the gene matches: 2.

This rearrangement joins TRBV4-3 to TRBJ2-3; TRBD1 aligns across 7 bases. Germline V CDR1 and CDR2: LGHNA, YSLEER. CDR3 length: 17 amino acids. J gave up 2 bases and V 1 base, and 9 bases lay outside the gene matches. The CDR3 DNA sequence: TGCGCCAGCAGCCAAGTGTACGCAGACAGGGCCACAGATACGCAGTATTTT. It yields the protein CASSQVYADRATDTQYF.

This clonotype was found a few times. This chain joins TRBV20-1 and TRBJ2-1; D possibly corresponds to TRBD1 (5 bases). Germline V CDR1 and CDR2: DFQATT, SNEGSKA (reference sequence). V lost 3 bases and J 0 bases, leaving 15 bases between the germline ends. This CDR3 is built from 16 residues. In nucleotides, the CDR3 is TGCAGTGCTAGTAGGGGCGTTTGGGACTCCTACAATGAGCAGTTCTTC. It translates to CSASRGVWDSYNEQFF.